Sequencing of this T cell receptor (beta chain) was carried out in a study of control samples from healthy donors and cancer patients. CDR3 length: 15 amino acids. Germline assignment: CDR1 SEHNR and CDR2 FQNEAQ (reference sequence). V lost 5 bases and J 2 bases, leaving 12 bases between the germline ends. Sequencing used immunoSEQ multiplex PCR; TCRdb keeps in-frame clones, though not all of them. The sample includes under 200,000 clones, roughly 95% of them seen just once. Sample: blood. The receptor's source is a woman aged 55-70 years in good health. This rearrangement joins TRBV7-9 to TRBJ1-4; D is ambiguous. The CDR3 DNA follows: TGTGCCAGCAGCGTTCGGGCAGATACTAATGAAAAACTGTTTTTT. It codes for CASSVRADTNEKLFF.